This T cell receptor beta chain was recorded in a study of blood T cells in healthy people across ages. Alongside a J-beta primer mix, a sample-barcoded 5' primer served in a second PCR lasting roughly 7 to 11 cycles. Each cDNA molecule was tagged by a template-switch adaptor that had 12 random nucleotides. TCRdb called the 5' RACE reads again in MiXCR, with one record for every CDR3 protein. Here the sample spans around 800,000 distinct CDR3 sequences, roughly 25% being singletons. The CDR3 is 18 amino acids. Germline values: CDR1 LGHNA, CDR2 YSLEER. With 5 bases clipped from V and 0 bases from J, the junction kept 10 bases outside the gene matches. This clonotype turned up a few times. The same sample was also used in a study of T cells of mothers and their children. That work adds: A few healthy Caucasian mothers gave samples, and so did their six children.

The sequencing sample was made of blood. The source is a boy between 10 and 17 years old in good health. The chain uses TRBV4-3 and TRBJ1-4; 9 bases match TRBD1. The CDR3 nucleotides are TGCGCCAGCAGCTCCTTAACAGGGGGCCTTACAACTAATGAAAAACTGTTTTTT. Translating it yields CASSSLTGGLTTNEKLFF.